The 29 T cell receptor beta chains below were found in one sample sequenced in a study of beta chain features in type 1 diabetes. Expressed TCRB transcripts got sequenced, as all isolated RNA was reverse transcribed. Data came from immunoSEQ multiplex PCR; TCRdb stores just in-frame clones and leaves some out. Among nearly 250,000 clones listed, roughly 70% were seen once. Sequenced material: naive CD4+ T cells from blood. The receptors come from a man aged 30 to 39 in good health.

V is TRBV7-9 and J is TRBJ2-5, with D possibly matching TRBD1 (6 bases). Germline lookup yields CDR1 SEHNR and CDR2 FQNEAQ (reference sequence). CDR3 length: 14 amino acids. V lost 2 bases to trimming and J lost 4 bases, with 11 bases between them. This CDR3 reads CASSLQGSRETQYF. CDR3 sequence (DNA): TGTGCCAGCAGCTTACAGGGGAGTAGAGAGACCCAGTACTTC.

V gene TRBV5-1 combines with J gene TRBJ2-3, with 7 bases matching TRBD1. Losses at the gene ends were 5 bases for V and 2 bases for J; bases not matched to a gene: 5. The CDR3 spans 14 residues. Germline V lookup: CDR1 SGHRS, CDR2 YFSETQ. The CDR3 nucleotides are TGCGCCAGCAGACGGGACAGTCTCACAGATACGCAGTATTTT. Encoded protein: CASRRDSLTDTQYF.

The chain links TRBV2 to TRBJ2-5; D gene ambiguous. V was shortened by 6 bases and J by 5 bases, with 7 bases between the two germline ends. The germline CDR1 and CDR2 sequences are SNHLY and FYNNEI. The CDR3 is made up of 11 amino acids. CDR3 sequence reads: CASRWSETQYF. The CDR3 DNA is TGTGCCAGCAGGTGGTCTGAGACCCAGTACTTC.

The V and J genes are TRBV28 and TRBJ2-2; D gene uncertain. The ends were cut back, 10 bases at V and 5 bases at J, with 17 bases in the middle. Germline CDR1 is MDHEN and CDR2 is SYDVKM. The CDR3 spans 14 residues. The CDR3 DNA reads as TGTGCCACCTTCCTCGGGTCCTTTACCGGGGAGCTGTTTTTT. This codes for CATFLGSFTGELFF.

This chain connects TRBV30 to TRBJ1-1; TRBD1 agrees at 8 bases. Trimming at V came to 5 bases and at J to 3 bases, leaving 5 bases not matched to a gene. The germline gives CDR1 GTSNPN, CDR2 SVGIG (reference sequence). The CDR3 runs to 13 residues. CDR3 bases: TGTGCCTGGGCGACAGGGGTGGACACTGAAGCTTTCTTT. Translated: CAWATGVDTEAFF.

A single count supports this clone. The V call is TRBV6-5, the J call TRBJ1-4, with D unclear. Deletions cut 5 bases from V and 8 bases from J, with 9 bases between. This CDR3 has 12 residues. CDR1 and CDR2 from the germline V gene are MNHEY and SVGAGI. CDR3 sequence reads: CASSPGREKLFF. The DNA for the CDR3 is TGTGCCAGCAGTCCTGGACGGGAAAAACTGTTTTTT.

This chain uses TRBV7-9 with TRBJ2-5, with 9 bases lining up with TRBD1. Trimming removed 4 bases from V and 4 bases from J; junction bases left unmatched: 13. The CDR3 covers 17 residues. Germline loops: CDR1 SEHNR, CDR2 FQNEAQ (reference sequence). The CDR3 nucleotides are TGTGCCAGCAGCTACGCCCGTAGACAGGGGGTCTCAGAGACCCAGTACTTC. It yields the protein CASSYARRQGVSETQYF.

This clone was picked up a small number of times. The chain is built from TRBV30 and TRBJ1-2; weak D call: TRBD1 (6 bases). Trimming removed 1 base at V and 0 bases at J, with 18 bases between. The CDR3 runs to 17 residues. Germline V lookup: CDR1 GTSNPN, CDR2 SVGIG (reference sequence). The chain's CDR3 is CAWSALLTGLPNYGYTF. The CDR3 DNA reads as TGTGCCTGGAGTGCCCTACTGACAGGACTGCCTAACTATGGCTACACCTTC. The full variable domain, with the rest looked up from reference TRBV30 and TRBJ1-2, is SQTIHQWPATLVQPVGSPLSLECTVEGTSNPNLYWYRQAAGRGLQLLFYSVGIGQISSEVPQNLSASRPQDRQFILSSKKLLLSDSGFYLCAWSALLTGLPNYGYTFGSGTRLTVV.

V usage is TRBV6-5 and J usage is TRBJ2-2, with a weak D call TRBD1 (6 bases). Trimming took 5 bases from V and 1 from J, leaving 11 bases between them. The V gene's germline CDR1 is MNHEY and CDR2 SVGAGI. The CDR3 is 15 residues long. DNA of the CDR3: TGTGCCAGCAGTAGCTTGGGACAGAACACCGGGGAGCTGTTTTTT. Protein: CASSSLGQNTGELFF.

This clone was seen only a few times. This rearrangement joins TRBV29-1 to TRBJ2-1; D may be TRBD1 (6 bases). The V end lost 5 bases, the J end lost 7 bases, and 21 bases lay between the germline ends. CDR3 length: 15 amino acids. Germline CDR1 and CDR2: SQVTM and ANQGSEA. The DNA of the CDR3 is TGCAGCGTTATAGGGAAGGGGGAGTGGCAAAATGAGCAGTTCTTC. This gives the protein CSVIGKGEWQNEQFF.

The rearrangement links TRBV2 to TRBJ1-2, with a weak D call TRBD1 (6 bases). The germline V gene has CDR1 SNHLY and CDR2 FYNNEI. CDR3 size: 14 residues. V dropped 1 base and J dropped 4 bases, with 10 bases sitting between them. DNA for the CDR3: TGTGCCAGCAGTGAAGACAGGGCCTTCTATGGCTACACCTTC. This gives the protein CASSEDRAFYGYTF. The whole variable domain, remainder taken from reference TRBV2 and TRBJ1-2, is EPEVTQTPSHQVTQMGQEVILRCVPISNHLYFYWYRQILGQKVEFLVSFYNNEISEKSEIFDDQFSVERPDGSNFTLKIRSTKLEDSAMYFCASSEDRAFYGYTFGSGTRLTVV.

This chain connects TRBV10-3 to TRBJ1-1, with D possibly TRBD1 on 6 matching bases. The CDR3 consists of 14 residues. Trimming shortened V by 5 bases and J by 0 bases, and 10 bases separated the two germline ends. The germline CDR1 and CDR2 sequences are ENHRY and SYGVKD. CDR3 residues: CAISLGQLNTEAFF. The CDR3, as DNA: TGTGCCATCAGTCTTGGACAGCTGAACACTGAAGCTTTCTTT.

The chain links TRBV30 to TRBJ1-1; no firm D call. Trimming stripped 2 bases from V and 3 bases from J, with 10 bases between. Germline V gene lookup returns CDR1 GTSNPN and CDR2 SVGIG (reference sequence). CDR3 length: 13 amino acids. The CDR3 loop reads CAWSTGWDTEAFF. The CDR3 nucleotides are TGTGCCTGGAGTACTGGGTGGGACACTGAAGCTTTCTTT.

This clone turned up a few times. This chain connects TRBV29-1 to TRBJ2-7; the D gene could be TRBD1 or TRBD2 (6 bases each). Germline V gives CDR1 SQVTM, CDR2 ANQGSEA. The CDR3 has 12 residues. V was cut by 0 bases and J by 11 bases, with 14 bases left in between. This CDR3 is CSVEDGQGRKYF. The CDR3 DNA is TGCAGCGTTGAAGATGGGCAGGGGAGGAAGTACTTC.

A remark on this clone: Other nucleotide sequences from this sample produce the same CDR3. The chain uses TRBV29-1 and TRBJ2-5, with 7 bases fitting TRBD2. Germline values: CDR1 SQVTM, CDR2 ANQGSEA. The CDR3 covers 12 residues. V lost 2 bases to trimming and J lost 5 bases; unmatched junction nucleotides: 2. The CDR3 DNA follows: TGCAGCGTTGAAAGGGGAGGGGAGACCCAGTACTTC. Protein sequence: CSVERGGETQYF. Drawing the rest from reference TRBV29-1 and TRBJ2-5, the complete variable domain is SAVISQKPSRDICQRGTSLTIQCQVDSQVTMMFWYRQQPGQSLTLIATANQGSEATYESGFVIDKFPISRPNLTFSTLTVSNMSPEDSSIYLCSVERGGETQYFGPGTRLLVL.

The CDR3 DNA reads TGTGCCAGCAGTTACTCTGGGGCCAACGTCCTGACTTTC. As protein: CASSYSGANVLTF. The chain carries TRBV6-5 and TRBJ2-6; D is unresolved. The CDR3 consists of 13 residues. From germline, CDR1 is MNHEY and CDR2 SVGAGI. V dropped 0 bases and J dropped 3 bases, with 0 bases sitting between them.

The DNA for the CDR3 is TGTGCCAGCAGCGCGTTAGCGGGGCCAACGGGGAATGAGCAGTTCTTC. Translated: CASSALAGPTGNEQFF. The V and J genes are TRBV11-2 and TRBJ2-1; 8 bases are shared with TRBD2. Germline V gives CDR1 SGHAT, CDR2 FQNNGV. The CDR3 runs to 16 residues. Germline trimming cut 5 bases from V and 7 bases from J; bases unmatched to any gene: 13. The whole variable domain, filled in from reference TRBV11-2 and TRBJ2-1, reads EAGVAQSPRYKIIEKRQSVAFWCNPISGHATLYWYQQILGQGPKLLIQFQNNGVVDDSQLPKDRFSAERLKGVDSTLKIQPAKLEDSAVYLCASSALAGPTGNEQFFGPGTRLTVL.

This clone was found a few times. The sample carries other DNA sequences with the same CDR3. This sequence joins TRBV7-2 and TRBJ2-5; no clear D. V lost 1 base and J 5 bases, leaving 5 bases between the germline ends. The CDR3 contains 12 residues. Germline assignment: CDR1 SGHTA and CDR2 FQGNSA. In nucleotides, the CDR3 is TGTGCCAGCAGCTTAGTACTGGAGACCCAGTACTTC. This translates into CASSLVLETQYF.

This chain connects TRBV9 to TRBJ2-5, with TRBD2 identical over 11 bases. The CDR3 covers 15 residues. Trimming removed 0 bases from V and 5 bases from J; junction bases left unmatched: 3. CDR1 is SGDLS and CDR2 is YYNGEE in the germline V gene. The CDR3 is CASSVGLAGIETQYF. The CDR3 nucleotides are TGTGCCAGCAGCGTAGGACTAGCGGGAATCGAGACCCAGTACTTC.

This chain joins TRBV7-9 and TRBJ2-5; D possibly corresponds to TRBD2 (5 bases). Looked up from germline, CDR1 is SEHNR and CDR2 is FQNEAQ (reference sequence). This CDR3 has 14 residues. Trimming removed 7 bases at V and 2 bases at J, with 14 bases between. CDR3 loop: CASTLPGSQETQYF. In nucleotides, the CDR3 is TGTGCCAGCACTCTCCCGGGATCTCAAGAGACCCAGTACTTC. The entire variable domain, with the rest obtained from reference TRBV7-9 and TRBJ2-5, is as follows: DTGVSQNPRHKITKRGQNVTFRCDPISEHNRLYWYRQTLGQGPEFLTYFQNEAQLEKSRLLSDRFSAERPKGSFSTLEIQRTEQGDSAMYLCASTLPGSQETQYFGPGTRLLVL.

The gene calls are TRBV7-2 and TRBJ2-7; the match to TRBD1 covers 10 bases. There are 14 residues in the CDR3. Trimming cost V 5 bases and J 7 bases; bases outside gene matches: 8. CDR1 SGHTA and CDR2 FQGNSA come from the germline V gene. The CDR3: CASSPDRGPWEQYF. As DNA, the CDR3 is TGTGCCAGCAGCCCCGACAGGGGGCCTTGGGAGCAGTACTTC.

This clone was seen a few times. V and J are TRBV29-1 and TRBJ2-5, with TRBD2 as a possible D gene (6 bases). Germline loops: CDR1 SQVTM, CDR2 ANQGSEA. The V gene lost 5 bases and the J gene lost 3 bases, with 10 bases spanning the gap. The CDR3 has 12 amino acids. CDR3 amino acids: CSVWTGEETQYF. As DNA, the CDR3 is TGCAGCGTTTGGACGGGAGAAGAGACCCAGTACTTC.

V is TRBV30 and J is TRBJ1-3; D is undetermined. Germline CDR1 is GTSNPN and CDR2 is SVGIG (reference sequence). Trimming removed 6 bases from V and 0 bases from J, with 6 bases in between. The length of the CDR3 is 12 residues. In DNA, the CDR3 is TGTGCCTGTAAATTCTCTGGAAACACCATATATTTT. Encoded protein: CACKFSGNTIYF.

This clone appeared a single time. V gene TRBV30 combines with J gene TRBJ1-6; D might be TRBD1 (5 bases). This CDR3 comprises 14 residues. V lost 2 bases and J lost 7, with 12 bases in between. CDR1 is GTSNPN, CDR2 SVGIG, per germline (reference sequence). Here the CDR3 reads CAWSNGGDNSPLHF. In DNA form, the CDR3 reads TGTGCCTGGAGTAATGGCGGGGACAATTCACCCCTCCACTTT.

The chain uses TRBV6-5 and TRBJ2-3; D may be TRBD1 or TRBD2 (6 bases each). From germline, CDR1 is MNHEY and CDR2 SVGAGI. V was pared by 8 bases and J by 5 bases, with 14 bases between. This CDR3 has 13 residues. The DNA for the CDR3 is TGTGCCAGCGGACGGGGGCGCGGAGATACGCAGTATTTT. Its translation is CASGRGRGDTQYF.

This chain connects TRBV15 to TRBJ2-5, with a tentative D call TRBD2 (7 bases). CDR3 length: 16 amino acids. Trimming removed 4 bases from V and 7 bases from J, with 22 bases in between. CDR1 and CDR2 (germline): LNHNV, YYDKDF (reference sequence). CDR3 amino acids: CATSTRGAGSAGTQYF. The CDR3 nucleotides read TGTGCCACCAGCACCCGGGGGGCGGGGTCCGCAGGGACCCAGTACTTC.

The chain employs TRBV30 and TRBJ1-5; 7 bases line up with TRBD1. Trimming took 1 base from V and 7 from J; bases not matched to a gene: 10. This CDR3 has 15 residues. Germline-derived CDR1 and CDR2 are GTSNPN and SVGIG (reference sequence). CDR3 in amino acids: CAWSEESGGGQPQHF. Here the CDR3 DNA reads TGTGCCTGGAGTGAGGAGTCAGGGGGAGGCCAGCCCCAGCATTTT.

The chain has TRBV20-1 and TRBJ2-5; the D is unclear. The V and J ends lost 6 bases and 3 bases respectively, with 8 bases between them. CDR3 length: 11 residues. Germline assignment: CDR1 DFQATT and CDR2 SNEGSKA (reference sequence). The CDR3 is CSALEEETQYF. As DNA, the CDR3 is TGCAGTGCCTTAGAAGAAGAGACCCAGTACTTC.

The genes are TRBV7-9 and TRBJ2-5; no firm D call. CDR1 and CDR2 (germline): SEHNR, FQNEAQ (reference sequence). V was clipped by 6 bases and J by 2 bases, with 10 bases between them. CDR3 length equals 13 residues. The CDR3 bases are TGTGCCAGCAGTCTTCCAGGACAAGAGACCCAGTACTTC. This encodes CASSLPGQETQYF.